The rows below give T cell receptor beta chains drawn from one sample of a study of metastatic and nonmetastatic thyroid tumors. Through MiXCR, TCRdb re-clonotyped the PCR reads. The sample records approximately 37,000 clones, about 17% being singletons. Sequencing was performed on blood. These receptors all come from a female donor with papillary thyroid cancer or a benign thyroid nodule (not recorded which). Some clones in this sample may be carry-over from other donors' samples. CDR3s include the opening cysteine and the closing phenylalanine or tryptophan. Each record gives: V gene, CDR3 length, J gene, clone size, D gene, CDR3 protein, CDR3 DNA. The D gene is left open where the match is weak. Size is omitted from some rows. Given values are once, few, many or a class for expanded clones.

>TRBV9|14|TRBJ2-7|many|TRBD1
CASSVEGQGDEQYF
TGTGCCAGCAGCGTAGAGGGACAGGGGGACGAGCAGTACTTC
>TRBV9|15|TRBJ1-5|many|.
CASSAREGNNQPQHF
TGTGCCAGCAGCGCGAGGGAGGGGAACAATCAGCCCCAGCATTTT
>TRBV11-2|14|TRBJ2-7|many|TRBD1
CASSPDRLNYEQYF
TGTGCCAGCAGCCCGGACAGGTTAAACTACGAGCAGTACTTC
>TRBV20-1|12|TRBJ2-1|.|TRBD1
CSSRAGGNEQFF
TGCAGTAGTAGAGCAGGGGGCAATGAGCAGTTCTTC
>TRBV5-1|16|TRBJ2-5|many|.
CASSGDGGAGRETQYF
TGCGCCAGCAGCGGAGATGGGGGCGCTGGGAGGGAGACCCAGTACTTC
>TRBV5-6|15|TRBJ2-2|many|.
CASSFTAGQYGELFF
TGTGCCAGCAGCTTTACGGCAGGGCAGTACGGGGAGCTGTTTTTT
>TRBV6-6|18|TRBJ2-7|.|TRBD2
CASSYAGLAVIYSYEQYF
TGTGCCAGCAGTTACGCCGGACTAGCGGTGATCTACTCCTACGAGCAGTACTTC
>TRBV6-9|14|TRBJ2-7|few|.
CASSYTGSSYEQYF
TGTGCCAGCAGTTATACAGGTTCCTCCTACGAGCAGTACTTC
>TRBV5-4|12|TRBJ1-2|.|.
CASSLDGMGYTF
TGTGCCAGCAGCTTGGACGGGATGGGCTACACCTTC
>TRBV4-2|15|TRBJ2-7|many|.
CASSQDWGGSYEQYF
TGTGCCAGCAGCCAAGATTGGGGCGGCTCCTACGAGCAGTACTTC
>TRBV11-2|14|TRBJ1-1|.|TRBD1
CASMEYRGGTEPFF
TGTGCCAGCATGGAATACAGGGGGGGCACTGAACCTTTCTTT
>TRBV15|16|TRBJ2-7|medium-sized|.
CATSTQTFSSRYEQYF
TGTGCCACCAGCACACAAACGTTCTCCTCGCGCTACGAGCAGTACTTC
>TRBV6-1|17|TRBJ1-2|many|.
CASSSTGKGEANYGYTF
TGTGCCAGCAGTTCCACAGGGAAGGGGGAAGCTAACTATGGCTACACCTTC
>TRBV9|18|TRBJ1-5|.|TRBD1
CASSVPPLGQGRNQPQHF
TGTGCCAGCAGCGTACCCCCCCTTGGACAGGGCCGGAATCAGCCCCAGCATTTT
>TRBV11-3|15|TRBJ2-3|many|.
CASSFSTGFSDTQYF
TGTGCCAGCAGCTTTTCCACAGGGTTTTCAGATACGCAGTATTTT
>TRBV12-3/TRBV12-4|15|TRBJ1-1|.|.
CASTPGGLMNTEAFF
TGTGCCAGCACTCCTGGAGGACTCATGAACACTGAAGCTTTCTTT
>TRBV28|13|TRBJ2-3|many|.
CASSLDGTNTQYF
TGTGCCAGCAGTTTGGACGGAACAAATACGCAGTATTTT
>TRBV11-3|13|TRBJ1-1|many|.
CASSLTRNTEAFF
TGTGCCAGCAGCTTGACTAGAAACACTGAAGCTTTCTTT
>TRBV12-3/TRBV12-4|19|TRBJ1-3|many|TRBD1
CASSFFRPGQERSGNTIYF
TGTGCCAGCAGTTTTTTCCGTCCGGGACAGGAACGTTCTGGAAACACCATATATTTT
>TRBV19|16|TRBJ1-2|many|TRBD1
CASSLDRELTNYGYTF
TGTGCCAGTAGCCTAGACAGGGAATTGACTAACTATGGCTACACCTTC
>TRBV28|15|TRBJ2-3|.|.
CASSSFVLSTDKKYF
TGTGCCAGCAGTTCGTTCGTTTTGAGCACAGATAAGAAGTATTTT
>TRBV11-2|15|TRBJ2-2|.|.
CASSLTVGQYGELFF
TGTGCCAGCAGCTTAACGGTTGGGCAGTACGGGGAGCTGTTTTTT
>TRBV6-2/TRBV6-3|16|TRBJ1-2|.|.
CASSYSSFGGVDGYTF
TGTGCCAGCAGTTACTCTTCCTTCGGAGGGGTGGATGGCTACACCTTC
>TRBV7-8|13|TRBJ1-2|many|.
CASSTGQRRGYTF
TGTGCCAGCAGCACGGGACAACGGCGAGGCTACACCTTC
>TRBV4-3|15|TRBJ1-3|.|.
CASSQDGSSGNTIYF
TGCGCCAGCAGCCAAGATGGGAGCTCTGGAAACACCATATATTTT
>TRBV6-5|17|TRBJ2-2|many|.
CASSYTQGLSGTGELFF
TGTGCCAGCAGTTACACACAGGGTTTGAGTGGGACCGGGGAGCTGTTTTTT
>TRBV20-1|16|TRBJ2-7|many|.
CSASSLLDSPGREQYF
TGCAGTGCTTCATCTCTCCTTGACAGTCCGGGGAGGGAGCAGTACTTC
>TRBV7-6|13|TRBJ2-2|.|.
CASSFPTIGELFF
TGTGCCAGCAGCTTCCCGACGATCGGGGAGCTGTTTTTT
>TRBV9|15|TRBJ2-3|many|TRBD2
CASSEAGGEADTQYF
TGTGCCAGCAGCGAAGCGGGGGGAGAAGCAGATACGCAGTATTTT
>TRBV7-9|14|TRBJ1-4|many|TRBD1
CASSQDRTNEKLFF
TGTGCCAGCAGCCAGGACAGGACAAATGAAAAACTGTTTTTT
>TRBV29-1|13|TRBJ1-1|.|.
CIVSPGVLTEAFF
TGCATCGTCTCCCCGGGGGTGCTGACTGAAGCTTTCTTT
>TRBV7-6|14|TRBJ1-6|many|.
CASSLKGRDSPLHF
TGTGCCAGCAGCTTAAAGGGGAGGGATTCACCCCTCCACTTT
>TRBV28|13|TRBJ1-1|many|TRBD1
CASSWNRGGEAFF
TGTGCCAGCAGTTGGAACAGGGGGGGAGAAGCTTTCTTT
>TRBV3-1|15|TRBJ2-7|.|TRBD1
CAISLPGQSSYEQYF
TGTGCCATCAGCCTGCCGGGACAGAGCTCCTACGAGCAGTACTTC
>TRBV9|14|TRBJ2-7|once|.
CASSAEDDGYEQYF
TGTGCCAGCAGCGCCGAGGATGACGGCTACGAGCAGTACTTC